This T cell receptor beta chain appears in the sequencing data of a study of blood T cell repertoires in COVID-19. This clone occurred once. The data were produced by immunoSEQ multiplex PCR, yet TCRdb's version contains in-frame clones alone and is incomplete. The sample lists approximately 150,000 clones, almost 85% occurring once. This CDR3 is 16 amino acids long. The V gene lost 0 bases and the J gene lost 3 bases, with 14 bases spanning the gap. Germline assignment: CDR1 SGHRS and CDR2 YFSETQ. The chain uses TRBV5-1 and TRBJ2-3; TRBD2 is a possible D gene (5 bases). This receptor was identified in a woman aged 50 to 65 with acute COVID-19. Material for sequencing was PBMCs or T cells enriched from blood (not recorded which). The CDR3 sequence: CASSLGGRTVTDTQYF. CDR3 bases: TGCGCCAGCAGCTTGGGAGGGCGGACGGTAACAGATACGCAGTATTTT. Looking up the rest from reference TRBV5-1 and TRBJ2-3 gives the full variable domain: KAGVTQTPRYLIKTRGQQVTLSCSPISGHRSVSWYQQTPGQGLQFLFEYFSETQRNKGNFPGRFSGRQFSNSRSEMNVSTLELGDSALYLCASSLGGRTVTDTQYFGPGTRLTVL.